The clone carrying this T cell receptor (beta chain) showed up many times. At one end, the junction sequence differs from germline, possibly due to a read error. This CDR3 region has 11 residues. Listed TCR primers, together with previously described methods, were used for the bulk TCR libraries. TCRdb called the PCR reads again in MiXCR, with one record for every CDR3 protein. The data hold around 300,000 distinct CDR3 sequences, with roughly a quarter observed a single time. This sample is part of a study of molecular identifiers for immune sequencing clone quantification. Between about 19,000 and 1,100,000 sorted cells, with 10%, 30% or 50% RNA, yielded naive CD8 libraries.

Material: naive CD8+ T cells from blood, with Jurkat cell RNA spiked in. This sample's subset: FACS-sorted CD8+CD4-CCR7+CD45RA+ naive T cells. V gene TRBV12-3 or TRBV12-4 combines with J gene TRBJ2-7, with TRBD1 matching 7 bases. This TCR was sampled from a human donor in good health. Some libraries in this study had Jurkat cell RNA spiked in. The DNA for the CDR3 is TGTGCCAGCAGTTTAGGGGACAGAAAGGGCTTC. Protein sequence: CASSLGDRKGF.